Reported below is one T cell receptor beta chain. TCRdb's table, derived via immunoSEQ multiplex PCR, lists solely in-frame clones and lacks some. The table has around 120,000 clones, roughly nine tenths seen once. The sample originates from a study of T cell responses to AZD1222 COVID-19 vaccine. Germline V lookup: CDR1 SGDLS, CDR2 YYNGEE. CDR3 length equals 15 residues. J gave up 0 bases and V 4 bases, and 4 bases lay outside the gene matches. This receptor was identified in an adult in good health. This chain uses TRBV9 with TRBJ2-7, with 10 bases aligning to TRBD1. This material consisted of peripheral blood, taken on day 0 of AZD1222 vaccination. The CDR3 sequence: CASSIRTGGSYEQYF. CDR3 DNA sequence: TGTGCCAGCAGCATTCGGACAGGGGGCTCCTACGAGCAGTACTTC.